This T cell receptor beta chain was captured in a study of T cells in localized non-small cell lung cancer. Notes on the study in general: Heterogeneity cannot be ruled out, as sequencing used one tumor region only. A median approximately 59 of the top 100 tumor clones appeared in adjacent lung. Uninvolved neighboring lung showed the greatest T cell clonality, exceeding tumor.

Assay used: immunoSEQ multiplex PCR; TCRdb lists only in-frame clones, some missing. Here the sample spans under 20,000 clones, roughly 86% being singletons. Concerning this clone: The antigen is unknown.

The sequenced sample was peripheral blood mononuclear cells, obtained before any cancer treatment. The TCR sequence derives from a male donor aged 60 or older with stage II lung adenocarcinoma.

CDR3 coding DNA: TGTGCCAGCAGCCGCAGGGGACTAGCGGGAGCCCATGAGCAGTTCTTC. Amino acids: CASSRRGLAGAHEQFF. The chain employs TRBV13 and TRBJ2-1; 14 nucleotides align to TRBD2. Germline CDR1 and CDR2: PRHDT and FYEKMQ (reference sequence). The trim removed 5 bases at V and 8 bases at J, leaving 8 bases unmatched. The CDR3 runs to 16 residues.